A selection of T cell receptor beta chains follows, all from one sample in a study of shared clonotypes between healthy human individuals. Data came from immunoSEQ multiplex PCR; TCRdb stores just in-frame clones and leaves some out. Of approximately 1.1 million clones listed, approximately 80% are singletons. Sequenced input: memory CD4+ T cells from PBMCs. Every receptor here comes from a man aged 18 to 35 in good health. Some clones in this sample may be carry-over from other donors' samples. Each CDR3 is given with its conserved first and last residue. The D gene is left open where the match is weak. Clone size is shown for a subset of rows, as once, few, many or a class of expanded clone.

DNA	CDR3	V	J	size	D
TGTGCCTGGAGTACAGGGAGTTGGCAGCCCCAGCATTTT	CAWSTGSWQPQHF	TRBV30	TRBJ1-5	NA	NA
TGTGCCAGCAGGACAGCGAGAGTTAGGACAGATACGCAGTATTTT	CASRTARVRTDTQYF	TRBV28	TRBJ2-3	NA	NA
TGTGCCAGCAGTCGGGGGGGTGGTGAAAAACTGTTTTTT	CASSRGGGEKLFF	TRBV2	TRBJ1-4	NA	NA
TGTGCAAGTCGCCCCGCGGGAGCCCTTTACAATGAGCAGTTCTTC	CASRPAGALYNEQFF	TRBV12-2	TRBJ2-1	NA	NA
TGTGCCAGCAGCCCCACTAGCGGACACACAGATACGCAGTATTTT	CASSPTSGHTDTQYF	TRBV11-3	TRBJ2-3	NA	TRBD2
TGTGCCAGCAGTTCGCTCCTCGGGACAGGGTTTGGCCCTGAAGCTTTCTTT	CASSSLLGTGFGPEAFF	TRBV28	TRBJ1-1	NA	TRBD1
TGTGCCAGCAGCTTGGCGGCGGCCACTGAAGCTTTCTTT	CASSLAAATEAFF	TRBV5-4	TRBJ1-1	NA	NA
TGTGCCAGCAGCAAAGATCAAGGGACAGGGGGCGACGGTGACACTGAAGCTTTCTTT	CASSKDQGTGGDGDTEAFF	TRBV21-1	TRBJ1-1	NA	NA
TGTGCCAGCAGTCTAGCGGGAGTGGGCGAGCAGTTCTTC	CASSLAGVGEQFF	TRBV2	TRBJ2-1	NA	TRBD2
TGTGCCAGCAGCTTTGCGACAGATACGCAGTATTTT	CASSFATDTQYF	TRBV5-8	TRBJ2-3	NA	NA
NA	CASSLNFRARAPGGEQFF	TRBV13	TRBJ2-1	NA	NA
TGCGCCAGCAGCTCCTATTCGCGGGTCAACACAGATACGCAGTATTTT	CASSSYSRVNTDTQYF	TRBV5-1	TRBJ2-3	many	NA
TGTGCCAGCAGTGGACCCGGGGGCAATGAGCAGTTCTTC	CASSGPGGNEQFF	TRBV6-1	TRBJ2-1	NA	NA
TGTGCCAGCAGCCCGGGGGTTTATAGCAATCAGCCCCAGCATTTT	CASSPGVYSNQPQHF	TRBV9	TRBJ1-5	NA	NA
TGTGCCAGCAGCCCAGCGATTGGAAACACCATATATTTT	CASSPAIGNTIYF	TRBV9	TRBJ1-3	NA	NA